This TCR beta chain was captured in a study of blood T cells in healthy people across ages. Study-wide results and caveats: Age advanced and TCR beta diversity per million T cells fell, roughly linearly.

Germline values: CDR1 LNHNV, CDR2 YYDKDF (reference sequence). V was shortened by 0 bases and J by 4 bases, with 12 bases between the two germline ends. The CDR3 runs 15 residues. Primers used in a second PCR of about 7 to 11 cycles were a sample-barcoded 5' primer and a J-beta primer mix. TCRdb independently ran MiXCR on the 5' RACE reads; one entry per CDR3 protein. The sample carries approximately 1.5 million distinct CDR3 sequences, roughly 43% recorded once. A minimum of 6 million PBMCs was isolated per sample. A minimum of 5.5 micrograms of total RNA was extracted per sample. This clonotype has just a few counts. Its antigen remains unknown.

The sample was blood. This clonotype originated in a woman under 30 in good health. The chain has TRBV15 and TRBJ2-5; no clear D. CDR3 loop: CATSRDGQLGETQYF. DNA of the CDR3: TGTGCCACCAGCAGAGATGGGCAGCTGGGAGAGACCCAGTACTTC.